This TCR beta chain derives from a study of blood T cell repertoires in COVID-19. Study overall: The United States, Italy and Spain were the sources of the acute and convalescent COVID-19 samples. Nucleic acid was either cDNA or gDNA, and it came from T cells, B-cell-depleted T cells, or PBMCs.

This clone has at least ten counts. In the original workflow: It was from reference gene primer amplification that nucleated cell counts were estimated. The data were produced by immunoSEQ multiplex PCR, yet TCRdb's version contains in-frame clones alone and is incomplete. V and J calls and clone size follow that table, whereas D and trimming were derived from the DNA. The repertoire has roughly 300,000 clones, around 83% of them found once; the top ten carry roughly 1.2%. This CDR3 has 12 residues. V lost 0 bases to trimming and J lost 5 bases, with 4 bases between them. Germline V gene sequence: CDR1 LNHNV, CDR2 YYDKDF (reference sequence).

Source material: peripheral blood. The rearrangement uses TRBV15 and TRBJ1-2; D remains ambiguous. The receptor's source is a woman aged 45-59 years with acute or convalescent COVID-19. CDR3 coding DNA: TGTGCCACCAGCAGAGATGAGTATGGCTACACCTTC. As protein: CATSRDEYGYTF.